This T cell receptor beta chain was sequenced in a study of cytomegalovirus exposure and HLA in healthy donors. Comments on this clone: The antigen remains unidentified.

General study findings and limits: In vitro work confirmed that three CMV-associated chains recognize CMV antigens. Earlier findings revealed that most TCR beta V segments proved productive either about 87% or about 30% of the time.

CDR1 and CDR2 from the germline V gene are MNHEY and SMNVEV (reference sequence). The CDR3 runs 12 residues. V lost 5 bases and J 6 bases, leaving 9 bases between the germline ends. With 60 Vbeta and 13 Jbeta primers, the PCR was carried out. Generated by immunoSEQ multiplex PCR, the TCRdb table keeps only in-frame clones and is missing some. The data hold over 110,000 clones, with over 70% observed a single time. The material sequenced was PBMCs. The genes are TRBV27 and TRBJ2-3; no firm D call. This receptor was obtained from a man aged 18 to 30 in good health and CMV-seronegative. CDR3 DNA sequence: TGTGCCAGCAGTCCTAGATCGGATACGCAGTATTTT. This gives the protein CASSPRSDTQYF.